Listed here are 30 T cell receptor beta chains from one sample, sequenced in a study of blood T cell repertoires in COVID-19. Measured with immunoSEQ multiplex PCR; TCRdb has only the in-frame clones, and not every one. Of 200,000 to 300,000 clones in the sample, over 75% are singletons; the top ten hold around 3.1%. The specimen was PBMCs or T cells enriched from blood (not recorded which). The receptors shown here come from a middle-aged woman who had been exposed to COVID-19.

The table lists this clone with a few counts. The chain links TRBV6-5 to TRBJ1-1; TRBD1 aligns across 7 bases. The V and J ends lost 7 bases and 1 base, in that order; junction bases with no gene match: 6. This CDR3 region has 14 residues. Germline assignment: CDR1 MNHEY and CDR2 SVGAGI. CDR3 sequence reads: CASTPGTANTEAFF. For the CDR3, the DNA is TGTGCCAGCACCCCCGGGACAGCGAACACTGAAGCTTTCTTT.

The CDR3 DNA is TGTGCCAGCAGCTTAGGTTTACAGGGCTATAATTCACCCCTCCACTTT. It translates to CASSLGLQGYNSPLHF. The gene calls are TRBV7-8 and TRBJ1-6; D might be TRBD1 (6 bases). This CDR3 is built from 16 residues. V shed 1 base and J shed 3 bases, with 10 bases lying between them. CDR1 and CDR2 (germline): SGHVS, FQNEAQ.

This rearrangement joins TRBV6-5 to TRBJ2-1, with a possible D match to TRBD1 (6 bases). CDR1 is MNHEY and CDR2 is SVGAGI in the germline V gene. The V and J ends lost 7 bases and 4 bases respectively, with 14 bases between them. There are 14 residues in the CDR3. The chain's CDR3 is CASIVTGPYNEQFF. In nucleotides, the CDR3 is TGTGCCAGCATCGTGACAGGCCCGTACAATGAGCAGTTCTTC.

The gene calls are TRBV19 and TRBJ1-3, with 7 nucleotides matching TRBD1. Germline CDR1 is LNHDA and CDR2 is SQIVND (reference sequence). V shed 0 bases and J 0 bases; nucleotides not matched to a gene: 8. CDR3 size: 18 residues. CDR3 bases: TGTGCCAGTAGTATAGAACCCGGGACAGCGACCTCTGGAAACACCATATATTTT. As protein: CASSIEPGTATSGNTIYF.

V is TRBV9 and J is TRBJ1-1; D is possibly TRBD1 (5 bases). Per the germline V gene, CDR1 is SGDLS and CDR2 is YYNGEE. With 0 bases removed from V and 0 bases from J, the gap between germline ends came to 9 bases. CDR3 length: 15 residues. The CDR3 protein is CASSVAGQMNTEAFF. CDR3 coding DNA: TGTGCCAGCAGCGTAGCCGGACAAATGAACACTGAAGCTTTCTTT.

The chain couples TRBV6-2 or TRBV6-3 to TRBJ2-1; 15 nucleotides agree with TRBD2. CDR3 length: 20 amino acids. V shed 2 bases, J shed 9 bases, and the junction held 17 bases outside the gene matches. Looked up from germline, CDR1 is MNHEY and CDR2 is SVGEGT. Here the CDR3 reads CASSYPSGTSGRISWGEQFF. DNA of the CDR3: TGTGCCAGCAGTTACCCATCCGGGACTAGCGGGAGGATAAGCTGGGGTGAGCAGTTCTTC.

V is TRBV27 and J is TRBJ1-5; 8 bases align to TRBD1. There are 16 residues in the CDR3. CDR1 and CDR2 (germline): MNHEY, SMNVEV (reference sequence). The ends lost 4 bases at V and 6 bases at J; junction bases unmatched: 11. The DNA of the CDR3 is TGTGCCAGCAGTTCGACAGGGGACAATCGGTTTCAGCCCCAGCATTTT. It specifies CASSSTGDNRFQPQHF.

The V and J genes are TRBV3-1 (or the pseudogene TRBV3-2) and TRBJ2-3; 16 bases are shared with TRBD2. Per germline, CDR1 LGHDT and CDR2 YNNKEL (reference sequence). The CDR3 extends over 18 amino acids. J was trimmed by 3 bases and V by 1 base; bases with no gene match: 4. CDR3 sequence (DNA): TGTGCCAGCAGCCAAGCCGGGACTAGCGGGGGGGCGACAGATACGCAGTATTTT. Encoded protein: CASSQAGTSGGATDTQYF.

The chain couples TRBV7-3 to TRBJ2-1; D possibly corresponds to TRBD2 (5 bases). Germline CDR1 SGHTA, CDR2 FQGTGA. The CDR3 covers 13 residues. The ends were cut back, 5 bases at V and 5 bases at J, with 10 bases in the middle. As DNA, the CDR3 is TGTGCCAGCAGCCACGGACTTAACAATGAGCAGTTCTTC. It encodes CASSHGLNNEQFF.

The V and J genes are TRBV6-2 or TRBV6-3 and TRBJ1-3; D remains unclear. The CDR3 length is 14 residues. Trimming pared 1 base from V and 4 bases from J, leaving 8 bases between. Germline V lookup: CDR1 MNHEY, CDR2 SVGEGT. The CDR3 coding sequence is TGTGCCAGCAGTTACTTCGGGGAAGGAAACACCATATATTTT. Amino acid sequence: CASSYFGEGNTIYF.

This clone was observed once. This rearrangement joins TRBV19 to TRBJ1-3, with 7 bases fitting TRBD1. This CDR3 has 14 residues. V lost 6 bases and J lost 3; bases outside the gene matches: 5. CDR1 and CDR2 (germline): LNHDA, SQIVND (reference sequence). For the CDR3, the DNA is TGTGCCAGTAGCCGTCCAGGGGGTGGAAACACCATATATTTT. It is translated as CASSRPGGGNTIYF.

The V and J genes are TRBV7-9 and TRBJ2-2, with 8 bases fitting TRBD2. The CDR3 contains 15 residues. Germline V CDR1 and CDR2: SEHNR, FQNEAQ (reference sequence). V lost 3 bases and J lost 2; bases outside the gene matches: 2. This CDR3 reads CASSFRGGNTGELFF. The CDR3 DNA reads TGTGCCAGCAGCTTTCGGGGGGGAAACACCGGGGAGCTGTTTTTT.

V usage is TRBV4-1 and J usage is TRBJ1-5, with D perhaps matching TRBD1 (6 bases). The CDR3 length is 14 residues. Trimming shortened V by 0 bases and J by 12 bases, and 15 bases separated the two germline ends. Per germline, CDR1 MGHRA and CDR2 YSYEKL. The CDR3, as DNA: TGCGCCAGCAGCCAAGAGGGGAGAAGGGGGTACCAGCATTTT. Protein product: CASSQEGRRGYQHF.

The rearrangement uses TRBV6-5 and TRBJ1-2; D gene unclear. This CDR3 contains 15 residues. The germline gives CDR1 MNHEY, CDR2 SVGAGI. Trimming took off 0 bases at V and 0 bases at J, with 8 bases between the two ends. This CDR3 reads CASSYSGRANYGYTF. CDR3 nucleotide sequence: TGTGCCAGCAGTTACTCTGGGAGGGCTAACTATGGCTACACCTTC.

This chain uses TRBV14 with TRBJ2-7; the match to TRBD2 covers 10 bases. CDR1 and CDR2 from the germline V gene are SGHDN and FVKESK. V lost 1 base and J lost 2; bases outside the gene matches: 2. This CDR3 has 15 amino acids. CDR3 amino acids: CASSQGLAGPYEQYF. DNA of the CDR3: TGTGCCAGCAGCCAAGGACTAGCGGGCCCCTACGAGCAGTACTTC.

This rearrangement joins TRBV20-1 to TRBJ1-2; the D gene is possibly TRBD1 (5 bases). CDR3 length: 11 residues. V shed 6 bases and J shed 5 bases, with 10 bases lying between them. Germline V gene data show CDR1 as DFQATT and CDR2 as SNEGSKA (reference sequence). The CDR3 here is CSARQRYGYTF. CDR3 DNA: TGCAGTGCCAGACAGCGGTATGGCTACACCTTC.

The genes are TRBV2 and TRBJ1-5; D is undetermined. V lost 0 bases and J lost 6, with 12 bases in between. This CDR3 has 15 residues. Germline V CDR1 and CDR2: SNHLY, FYNNEI. CDR3 sequence (DNA): TGTGCCAGCAGTGAAGCACCCCGGCAGGCTCAGCCCCAGCATTTT. The encoded protein is CASSEAPRQAQPQHF.

This chain connects TRBV28 to TRBJ1-1, with a tentative D call TRBD1 (5 bases). Between the trimmed V and J ends, which lost 10 bases and 0 bases, there was a span of 15 bases. Germline values: CDR1 MDHEN, CDR2 SYDVKM. The CDR3 runs to 14 residues. As DNA, the CDR3 is TGTGCCACTAAAGCGGGGCACATGAACACTGAAGCTTTCTTT. As protein: CATKAGHMNTEAFF.

In DNA, the CDR3 is TGTGCCATCGGGGGGGCCCTCTACAATGAGCAGTTCTTC. Its translation: CAIGGALYNEQFF. The V call is TRBV10-3, the J call TRBJ2-1, with a tentative D call TRBD2 (7 bases). V lost 8 bases and J 3 bases, leaving 11 bases between the germline ends. Per the germline V gene, CDR1 is ENHRY and CDR2 is SYGVKD. The CDR3 loop spans 13 amino acids.

This sequence joins TRBV2 and TRBJ1-3; D possibly corresponds to TRBD1 (5 bases). The CDR3 extends over 20 amino acids. V was trimmed by 4 bases and J by 3 bases, leaving 28 bases between them. CDR1 is SNHLY and CDR2 is FYNNEI in the germline V gene. This CDR3 is CASSVIPPGQAVRFGNTIYF. For the CDR3, the DNA is TGTGCCAGCAGTGTGATACCCCCAGGGCAGGCTGTGAGATTTGGAAACACCATATATTTT. Full variable domain (rest looked up from reference TRBV2 and TRBJ1-3): EPEVTQTPSHQVTQMGQEVILRCVPISNHLYFYWYRQILGQKVEFLVSFYNNEISEKSEIFDDQFSVERPDGSNFTLKIRSTKLEDSAMYFCASSVIPPGQAVRFGNTIYFGEGSWLTVV.

In this sample, this clone turned up a few times. CDR3 sequence reads: CASSFRDRAYDGYTF. The DNA for the CDR3 is TGTGCCAGCAGCTTCCGGGACAGGGCATACGATGGCTACACCTTC. The J gene is TRBJ1-2, the V gene TRBV7-9; TRBD1 matches 9 bases. Unmatched junction bases numbered 8, after V lost 3 bases and J lost 6 bases. The CDR3 runs 15 residues. In germline, CDR1 is SEHNR, CDR2 FQNEAQ (reference sequence).

The chain couples TRBV28 to TRBJ2-7; the D gene is possibly TRBD2 (6 bases). V shed 5 bases and J shed 12 bases, with 17 bases lying between them. CDR1 and CDR2 from the germline V gene are MDHEN and SYDVKM. The CDR3 extends over 12 amino acids. As DNA, the CDR3 is TGTGCCAGCAGTACCCGGGAGAGGGCGGGGTACTTC. It codes for CASSTRERAGYF.

The V and J genes are TRBV2 and TRBJ2-4; possibly TRBD2 for D (5 bases). Germline CDR1 SNHLY, CDR2 FYNNEI. The V end was cut by 6 bases, the J end by 11 bases, with 14 bases between. This CDR3 comprises 12 residues. The CDR3 region is CASREEREVQYF. The DNA of the CDR3 is TGTGCCAGCAGGGAGGAGCGCGAGGTTCAGTACTTC. Full variable domain (remainder filled in from reference TRBV2 and TRBJ2-4): EPEVTQTPSHQVTQMGQEVILRCVPISNHLYFYWYRQILGQKVEFLVSFYNNEISEKSEIFDDQFSVERPDGSNFTLKIRSTKLEDSAMYFCASREEREVQYFGAGTRLSVL.

This clone has just one count. The chain links TRBV7-2 to TRBJ1-3; D perhaps matches TRBD1 (5 bases). Germline V gene sequence: CDR1 SGHTA, CDR2 FQGNSA. V lost 2 bases and J 6 bases, leaving 11 bases between the germline ends. This CDR3 has 14 residues. CDR3 nucleotide sequence: TGTGCCAGCAGCTTAATGGGGCGGGAAAACACCATATATTTT. Translation: CASSLMGRENTIYF.

This chain uses TRBV14 with TRBJ1-6; 10 bases match TRBD1. From germline, CDR1 is SGHDN and CDR2 FVKESK. The CDR3 runs to 16 residues. The V segment lost 3 bases and the J segment 7 bases; nucleotides outside the gene matches: 6. The CDR3 protein is CASSQLVDRGNSPLHF. The CDR3 DNA reads as TGTGCCAGCAGCCAGTTGGTGGACAGGGGGAATTCACCCCTCCACTTT. The variable domain in full, completed from reference TRBV14 and TRBJ1-6, reads EAGVTQFPSHSVIEKGQTVTLRCDPISGHDNLYWYRRVMGKEIKFLLHFVKESKQDESGMPNNRFLAERTGGTYSTLKVQPAELEDSGVYFCASSQLVDRGNSPLHFGNGTRLTVT.

The chain has TRBV6-4 and TRBJ1-1; perhaps TRBD1 as D (6 bases). CDR3 length: 14 amino acids. From germline, CDR1 is MRHNA and CDR2 SNTAGT. Trimming removed 2 bases at V and 3 bases at J, with 10 bases between. CDR3 coding DNA: TGTGCCAGCAGTGACGAGGACAGTTACACTGAAGCTTTCTTT. Amino acid sequence: CASSDEDSYTEAFF.

The V and J genes are TRBV3-1 (or the pseudogene TRBV3-2) and TRBJ1-2, with no clear D. This CDR3 contains 14 residues. Deletions cut 0 bases from V and 5 bases from J, with 10 bases between. CDR1 is LGHDT, CDR2 YNNKEL, per germline (reference sequence). CDR3 residues: CASSQDTGAYGYTF. DNA for the CDR3: TGTGCCAGCAGCCAAGATACCGGAGCTTATGGCTACACCTTC.

The rearrangement uses TRBV6-2 or TRBV6-3 and TRBJ2-7, with 11 bases matching TRBD2. Germline V gene sequence: CDR1 MNHEY, CDR2 SVGEGT. The CDR3 runs 15 residues. V shed 4 bases and J 3 bases; nucleotides not matched to a gene: 5. CDR3 in DNA: TGTGCCAGCAGTTCCCCTACTAGCGGGGGCTACGAGCAGTACTTC. Its protein product is CASSSPTSGGYEQYF.

This rearrangement joins TRBV5-1 to TRBJ1-3, with 8 bases fitting TRBD1. This CDR3 has 15 amino acids. The V and J ends lost 3 bases and 5 bases, in that order; junction bases with no gene match: 7. The germline gives CDR1 SGHRS, CDR2 YFSETQ. The CDR3 sequence is CASSWAGTGRNTIYF. The CDR3 coding sequence is TGCGCCAGCAGCTGGGCCGGGACAGGCCGAAACACCATATATTTT.

The chain carries TRBV12-5 and TRBJ1-5; D gene unclear. The CDR3 has 14 residues. With 7 bases removed from V and 2 bases from J, the gap between germline ends came to 12 bases. CDR1 and CDR2 (germline): LGHNT, FRNRAP. Here the CDR3 reads CASAGEGGNQPQHF. The CDR3 DNA reads TGTGCTAGTGCCGGGGAGGGAGGCAATCAGCCCCAGCATTTT.